Each of the 13 T cell receptor gamma chains below was sequenced from the same sample in a study of intestinal T cells in coeliac disease. LymphoTrack primers amplified TRG sequences from roughly 190 ng of biopsy DNA. TCRdb ran CATT on the multiplex PCR reads. The sample consists of under 750 gamma-chain clones, approximately 50% of them appearing once. About 10 formalin-fixed paraffin-embedded scrolls, each 5 µm thick, supplied each case's genomic DNA. Specimen: a duodenal biopsy. These receptors originate from a human donor with celiac disease.

This clone ranks as large. This sequence joins TRGV2 and TRGJ1 or TRGJ2. Per germline, CDR1 EGSNGY and CDR2 YDSYNSKV. Trimming at V came to 1 base and at J to 4 bases, leaving 10 bases not matched to a gene. The CDR3 sequence is 15 residues long. For the CDR3, the DNA is TGTGCCACCTGGGACGGTCCTCTGAGGTATTATAAGAAACTCTTT. This sequence encodes CATWDGPLRYYKKLF.

This clone was detected only a few times. The CDR3 region has the DNA TGTGCCACCTGGGCCGATCGGTTGGATTGGATCAAGACGTTT. Its protein is CATWADRLDWIKTF. The chain combines TRGV2 with TRGJP2. The junction had 11 bases not matched to a gene; V was cut back by 5 bases and J by 8 bases. In germline, CDR1 is EGSNGY, CDR2 YDSYNSKV. The CDR3 runs to 14 residues.

As to this clone: TCRdb assigns this DNA the protein of a much larger clone, which departs from its translation at residue 9; this likely reflects a read error, and the protein shown comes from translating the DNA. The V gene is TRGV10, the J gene TRGJP1. TRGV10 counts as an open reading frame of uncertain function. This CDR3 is 16 amino acids long. V shed 8 bases and J 4 bases; nucleotides not matched to a gene: 14. DNA of the CDR3: TGTGCTGCGTGGGATTTCGTGGAAATCACTGGTTGGTTCAAGATATTT. This translates into CAAWDFVEITGWFKIF.

The CDR3 DNA follows: TGTGCCATCCTGGGATATAAATATAAGAAACTCTTT. Translated: CAILGYKYKKLF. The gene calls are TRGV8 and TRGJ1 or TRGJ2. Germline lookup yields CDR1 VENAVY and CDR2 YDSYNSRV. The trim removed 11 bases at V and 7 bases at J, leaving 14 bases unmatched. The CDR3 contains 12 residues.

This clone is labeled as large. The DNA of the CDR3 is TGTGCCACCTGGGTCAGTGATTGGATCAAGACGTTT. Translation gives CATWVSDWIKTF. J is TRGJP2 and V is TRGV8. The CDR3 loop spans 12 amino acids. The J segment lost 5 bases and the V segment lost 5 bases, leaving 2 bases of the junction unmatched. Germline V gene sequence: CDR1 VENAVY, CDR2 YDSYNSRV.

This rearrangement joins TRGV10 to TRGJ1 or TRGJ2. TRGV10 is designated an ORF whose function remains uncertain. V was clipped by 10 bases and J by 9 bases; unmatched bases: 37. This CDR3 is built from 20 residues. CDR3 in amino acids: CAALGLFALLVIFFIIKKLF. The DNA of the CDR3 is TGTGCTGCGTTGGGATTATTCGCCCTCCTGGTTATATTTTTTATTATTAAGAAACTCTTT.

This clone was counted a single time. J is TRGJ1 or TRGJ2 and V is TRGV9. Germline V gives CDR1 GITISATS, CDR2 ISYDGTV (reference sequence). V trimming: 4 bases; J trimming: 8 bases; junction bases outside the gene matches: 11. The CDR3 loop spans 13 amino acids. For the CDR3, the DNA is TGTGCCTTGTGGGACCAAGACCCAAATAAGAAACTCTTT. Protein product: CALWDQDPNKKLF.

This clone has a handful of counts. The chain joins TRGV2 to TRGJ1 or TRGJ2. CDR1 is EGSNGY and CDR2 is YDSYNSKV in the germline V gene. The CDR3 sequence is 10 residues long. V shed 12 bases and J 8 bases; nucleotides not matched to a gene: 10. The CDR3 nucleotides read TGTGCCCCCCCGGGCAATAAGAAACTCTTT. Its translation is CAPPGNKKLF.

Worth noting for this clone: A junction boundary mismatches the germline segment, possibly from a read error. The chain uses TRGV2 and TRGJP2. Germline CDR1 EGSNGY, CDR2 YDSYNSKV. This CDR3 spans 19 amino acids. The CDR3: CATWNGKGGGGDWDWIKTF. The CDR3 DNA follows: TGTGCCACCTGGAACGGTAAGGGTGGGGGGGGAGATTGGGATTGGATCAAGACGTTT.

Details on this clone: An end of the junction does not agree with germline; a read error may underlie this. The rearrangement joins TRGV10 to TRGJ1 or TRGJ2. TRGV10 has ORF status, its function being uncertain. The CDR3 spans 13 residues. The DNA for the CDR3 is TGTGCTGCGTGGGACCGTCGACATTATAAGAAACTCTTC. Translating gives CAAWDRRHYKKLF.

About this clone: The germline gene is not matched at one end of the junction; a read error may be the cause. Other DNA sequences in the same sample also yield this CDR3. The gene calls are TRGV2 and TRGJP2. The CDR3 covers 18 residues. The germline V gene encodes CDR1 EGSNGY and CDR2 YDSYNSKV. The DNA of the CDR3 is TGTGCCACCTGGAACGGTAAGGTGGGGGGGAGATTGGATTGGATCAAGACGTTT. Amino acid sequence: CATWNGKVGGRLDWIKTF.

This chain links TRGV2 with TRGJP2. Germline lookup yields CDR1 EGSNGY and CDR2 YDSYNSKV. With V trimmed by 5 bases and J by 8 bases, 11 bases remained unmatched. This CDR3 has 14 residues. CDR3 residues: CATWAGSVDWIKTF. The CDR3 DNA is TGTGCCACCTGGGCCGGATCGGTGGATTGGATCAAGACGTTT.

The chain couples TRGV3 to TRGJ1 or TRGJ2. The junction had 21 bases not matched to a gene; V was cut back by 12 bases and J by 7 bases. Germline V gene lookup returns CDR1 VTNTFY and CDR2 YDVSTARD (reference sequence). This CDR3 has 14 amino acids. The DNA for the CDR3 is TGTGCCCACTGGGACAGGCCTAGGGGCTATAAGAAACTCTTT. This translates into CAHWDRPRGYKKLF.